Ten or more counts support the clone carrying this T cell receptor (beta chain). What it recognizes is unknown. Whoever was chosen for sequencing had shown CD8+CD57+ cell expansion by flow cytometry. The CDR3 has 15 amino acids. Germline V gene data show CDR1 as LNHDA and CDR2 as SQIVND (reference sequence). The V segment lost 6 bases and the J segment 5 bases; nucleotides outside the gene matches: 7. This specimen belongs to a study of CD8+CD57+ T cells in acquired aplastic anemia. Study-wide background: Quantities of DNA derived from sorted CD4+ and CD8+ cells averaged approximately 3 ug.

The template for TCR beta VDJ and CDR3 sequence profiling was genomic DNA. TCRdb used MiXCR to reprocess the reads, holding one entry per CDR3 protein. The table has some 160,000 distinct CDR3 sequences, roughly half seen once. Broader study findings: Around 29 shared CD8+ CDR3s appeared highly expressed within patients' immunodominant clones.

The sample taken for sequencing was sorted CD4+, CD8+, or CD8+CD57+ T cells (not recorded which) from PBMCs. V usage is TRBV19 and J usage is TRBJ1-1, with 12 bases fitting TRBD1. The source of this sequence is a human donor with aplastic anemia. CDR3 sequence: CASRGGTGGWTEAFF. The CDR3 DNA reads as TGTGCCAGTAGAGGGGGGACAGGGGGCTGGACTGAAGCTTTCTTT.